The clone carrying this T cell receptor (beta chain) was counted ten times or more. Its antigen is unidentified. The data stem from a study of T cell repertoires in cytomegalovirus infection. Overall study: From public TCR beta signatures came an indication of both CMV infection and matching HLA type. Study-wide points: Frequencies of public TCR beta families were cumulated, and this identified carriers of CMV plus the relevant HLA.

Germline loops: CDR1 SNHLY, CDR2 FYNNEI. Trimming shortened V by 1 base and J by 11 bases, and 15 bases separated the two germline ends. CDR3 length: 14 amino acids. Each CDR3 protein gets one entry after TCRdb re-called the reads with MiXCR. The sample comprises about 740,000 distinct CDR3 sequences, less than 40% of which are singletons, and about 2.8% rests with the top ten. The specimen was PBMCs. J is TRBJ1-5 and V is TRBV2, with D tentatively TRBD1 (6 bases). This receptor was obtained from a human donor in good health (CMV status not recorded). Some clones in this sample may be carry-over from other donors' samples. The CDR3 spells CASSEVRGGAAQHF. CDR3 in DNA: TGTGCCAGCAGTGAAGTTAGGGGGGGTGCGGCCCAGCATTTT.